These 28 T cell receptor beta chains were sequenced from one sample in a study of T cell responses to AZD1222 COVID-19 vaccine. This table comes from immunoSEQ multiplex PCR, and its TCRdb copy is limited to in-frame clones, with some not included. The data show about 150,000 clones, 92% seen once. Here the sequenced sample was peripheral blood, taken 28 days after the second AZD1222 dose. Receptors originate from an adult who received the AZD1222 COVID-19 vaccine.

This clone was recorded only once. The rearrangement links TRBV18 to TRBJ1-1; 9 bases align to TRBD1. The CDR3 consists of 14 residues. Germline CDR1 and CDR2: KGHSH and LQKENI. V was pared by 5 bases and J by 6 bases, with 7 bases of the junction left unmatched. In DNA form, the CDR3 reads TGTGCCAGCTCAGTGGGACAGGGAAAAGCTGAAGCTTTCTTT. Encoded protein: CASSVGQGKAEAFF.

This chain links TRBV10-1 with TRBJ2-1; 7 positions agree with TRBD2. V dropped 4 bases and J dropped 7; count of bases not matched to a gene: 10. Germline CDR1 reads WNHNN; CDR2 reads SYGVQD (reference sequence). The CDR3 is made up of 15 amino acids. This chain's CDR3 is CASSVDPSGRNEQFF. In DNA, the CDR3 is TGCGCCAGCAGTGTTGATCCTAGCGGTCGAAATGAGCAGTTCTTC.

The CDR3 sequence is CASSESAGVNEQFF. CDR3 nucleotide sequence: TGCGCCAGCAGTGAGTCCGCAGGGGTGAATGAGCAGTTCTTC. This chain joins TRBV10-1 and TRBJ2-1; D possibly corresponds to TRBD1 (6 bases). Germline assignment: CDR1 WNHNN and CDR2 SYGVQD (reference sequence). The CDR3 totals 14 residues. Deletions cut 0 bases from V and 7 bases from J, with 10 bases between.

The table lists this clone with a count of one. The chain has TRBV3-1 (or the pseudogene TRBV3-2) and TRBJ1-1; D is perhaps TRBD1 (5 bases). Trimming took off 4 bases at V and 1 base at J, with 16 bases between the two ends. The germline V gene has CDR1 LGHDT and CDR2 YNNKEL (reference sequence). This CDR3 is built from 16 residues. The CDR3 protein is CASSPPGRQGNTEAFF. The CDR3 DNA follows: TGTGCCAGCAGCCCACCGGGCCGCCAGGGGAACACTGAAGCTTTCTTT.

This clone showed up just a few times. The V and J genes are TRBV7-3 and TRBJ2-2, with D maybe TRBD2 (6 bases). Trimming left V 2 bases short and J 6 bases short, with 10 bases between. This CDR3 is built from 14 residues. The germline V gene encodes CDR1 SGHTA and CDR2 FQGTGA. CDR3 DNA: TGTGCCAGCAGCTTAGTGACTAGTCCCGGGGAGCTGTTTTTT. As protein: CASSLVTSPGELFF. The full variable domain, with the rest looked up from reference TRBV7-3 and TRBJ2-2, is GAGVSQTPSNKVTEKGKYVELRCDPISGHTALYWYRQSLGQGPEFLIYFQGTGAADDSGLPNDRFFAVRPEGSVSTLKIQRTERGDSAVYLCASSLVTSPGELFFGEGSRLTVL.

The chain is built from TRBV18 and TRBJ2-2; possibly TRBD2 for D (5 bases). The CDR3 length is 14 residues. The germline V and J ends were trimmed by 8 bases and 0 bases, with 10 bases remaining between them. Germline CDR1 reads KGHSH; CDR2 reads LQKENI. CDR3 DNA sequence: TGTGCCAGCGCGGGCGGGCCGAACACCGGGGAGCTGTTTTTT. Its translation: CASAGGPNTGELFF.

This clone was picked up one time. The V gene is TRBV27, the J gene TRBJ1-4; no firm D call. Looked up from germline, CDR1 is MNHEY and CDR2 is SMNVEV (reference sequence). The V and J ends lost 7 bases and 9 bases respectively, with 18 bases between them. The CDR3 is 14 residues long. CDR3 residues: CASTWTGGPQKLFF. The CDR3 bases are TGTGCCAGCACCTGGACCGGAGGCCCCCAAAAACTGTTTTTT.

The rearrangement links TRBV6-5 to TRBJ1-5, with D possibly TRBD1 on 5 matching bases. V lost 8 bases to trimming and J lost 5 bases, with 16 bases between them. CDR1 MNHEY and CDR2 SVGAGI come from the germline V gene. This CDR3 contains 14 residues. CDR3 amino acids: CASGREGSDQPQHF. DNA for the CDR3: TGTGCCAGCGGACGGGAGGGGAGCGATCAGCCCCAGCATTTT.

The chain has TRBV9 and TRBJ2-1; perhaps TRBD2 as D (5 bases). Looked up from germline, CDR1 is SGDLS and CDR2 is YYNGEE. V was cut by 0 bases and J by 6 bases, with 19 bases left in between. The CDR3 length is 17 residues. The CDR3 protein is CASSVATGGEGFNEQFF. The CDR3 nucleotides are TGTGCCAGCAGCGTAGCTACCGGAGGCGAAGGGTTCAATGAGCAGTTCTTC. The whole variable domain, remainder taken from reference TRBV9 and TRBJ2-1, is DSGVTQTPKHLITATGQRVTLRCSPRSGDLSVYWYQQSLDQGLQFLIQYYNGEERAKGNILERFSAQQFPDLHSELNLSSLELGDSALYFCASSVATGGEGFNEQFFGPGTRLTVL.

This chain joins TRBV4-3 and TRBJ1-2; 12 positions agree with TRBD1. Germline V gives CDR1 LGHNA, CDR2 YSLEER. The CDR3 length is 16 residues. With V trimmed by 3 bases and J by 4 bases, 6 bases remained unmatched. CDR3 nucleotide sequence: TGCGCCAGCAGCCAGGCCCCGGGACAGGGGGCCTATGGCTACACCTTC. This encodes CASSQAPGQGAYGYTF.

V gene TRBV28 combines with J gene TRBJ2-1, with TRBD2 matching 12 bases. CDR3 length: 16 amino acids. The V segment lost 10 bases and the J segment 8 bases; nucleotides outside the gene matches: 15. CDR1 MDHEN and CDR2 SYDVKM come from the germline V gene. CDR3 nucleotide sequence: TGTGCCACCGGGACTAGCGGGCGGTGGAAACGAGATGAGCAGTTCTTC. This sequence encodes CATGTSGRWKRDEQFF.

The chain has TRBV27 and TRBJ1-1; D is ambiguous. The CDR3 contains 13 residues. V dropped 2 bases and J dropped 3 bases, with 7 bases sitting between them. Per the germline V gene, CDR1 is MNHEY and CDR2 is SMNVEV (reference sequence). CDR3 in amino acids: CASSLAGDTEAFF. For the CDR3, the DNA is TGTGCCAGCAGTTTAGCGGGAGACACTGAAGCTTTCTTT.

V gene TRBV2 combines with J gene TRBJ1-5; D is unclear. V shed 8 bases and J shed 6 bases, with 14 bases lying between them. The CDR3 consists of 13 residues. The V gene's germline CDR1 is SNHLY and CDR2 FYNNEI. CDR3: CASQKEGVQPQHF. DNA for the CDR3: TGTGCCAGCCAGAAGGAAGGTGTTCAGCCCCAGCATTTT.

The chain couples TRBV27 to TRBJ2-1, with 10 positions matching TRBD1. The CDR3 spans 15 residues. Germline CDR1 and CDR2: MNHEY and SMNVEV (reference sequence). V lost 8 bases and J lost 8; bases outside the gene matches: 12. The CDR3 DNA is TGTGCCAGCCGATCTACCGGGACAGGGGACGATGAGCAGTTCTTC. Its translation is CASRSTGTGDDEQFF.

This clone was found a few times. This chain connects TRBV7-2 to TRBJ2-1; perhaps TRBD2 as D (5 bases). CDR3 size: 15 residues. Trimming pared 2 bases from V and 5 bases from J, leaving 13 bases between. Germline values: CDR1 SGHTA, CDR2 FQGNSA. The CDR3 loop is CASSLFITRHNEQFF. For the CDR3, the DNA is TGTGCCAGCAGCTTATTTATAACTAGACACAATGAGCAGTTCTTC.

The V call is TRBV24-1, the J call TRBJ1-2, with D uncertain. CDR3 length: 13 residues. Trimming stripped 7 bases from V and 3 bases from J, with 11 bases between. Germline V lookup: CDR1 KGHDR, CDR2 SFDVKD. CDR3 protein: CATRGGSHYGYTF. DNA of the CDR3: TGTGCCACCAGAGGAGGCAGCCACTATGGCTACACCTTC.

The CDR3 region has the DNA TGCGCCAGCAGCCAGAGGACAGGGAGGCACTATGGCTACACCTTC. This encodes CASSQRTGRHYGYTF. The chain has TRBV4-3 and TRBJ1-2; TRBD1 matches 8 bases. The germline gives CDR1 LGHNA, CDR2 YSLEER. J lost 3 bases, V lost 3 bases, and 6 bases had no gene match. The CDR3 sequence is 15 residues long.

The J gene is TRBJ1-2, the V gene TRBV6-4; D gene ambiguous. CDR3 size: 14 residues. The V gene's germline CDR1 is MRHNA and CDR2 SNTAGT. Deletions cut 3 bases from V and 4 bases from J, with 12 bases between. The CDR3 coding sequence is TGTGCCAGCAGTGAGGTGGGTTCGGGCTATGGCTACACCTTC. Amino acids: CASSEVGSGYGYTF.

This clone was picked up a small number of times. The chain has TRBV11-2 and TRBJ2-7; D is undetermined. This CDR3 is built from 12 residues. Per the germline V gene, CDR1 is SGHAT and CDR2 is FQNNGV. The germline V and J ends were trimmed by 1 base and 5 bases, with 6 bases remaining between them. CDR3: CASSLVADEQYF. CDR3 coding DNA: TGTGCCAGCAGCTTAGTTGCAGACGAGCAGTACTTC.

This chain uses TRBV10-3 with TRBJ1-1, with no clear D. Trimming left V 2 bases short and J 7 bases short, with 17 bases between. CDR1 is ENHRY and CDR2 is SYGVKD in the germline V gene. The CDR3 has 15 amino acids. CDR3 sequence reads: CAISEPGFRLYEAFF. In DNA form, the CDR3 reads TGTGCCATCAGTGAGCCAGGATTCCGACTGTATGAAGCTTTCTTT.

This clone has just one count. The rearrangement joins TRBV4-3 to TRBJ2-1, with D possibly matching TRBD2 (6 bases). Germline CDR1 LGHNA, CDR2 YSLEER. CDR3 length equals 17 residues. V lost 0 bases, J lost 8 bases, and 20 bases lay in between. The CDR3, as DNA: TGCGCCAGCAGCCAAGATAGAGGCGGGGCGGGTAGAGATGAGCAGTTCTTC. Translation: CASSQDRGGAGRDEQFF.

The CDR3 DNA is TGCGCCAGCAGTGACCAGCGGGCAGAAACTTACAATGAGCAGTTCTTC. Residues: CASSDQRAETYNEQFF. The chain joins TRBV10-1 to TRBJ2-1, with a tentative D call TRBD2 (6 bases). The CDR3 contains 16 residues. The germline V gene encodes CDR1 WNHNN and CDR2 SYGVQD (reference sequence). V dropped 3 bases and J dropped 4 bases, with 16 bases sitting between them.

The rearrangement joins TRBV11-3 to TRBJ2-1; TRBD2 matches at 10 bases. The ends lost 2 bases at V and 9 bases at J; junction bases unmatched: 7. This CDR3 region has 15 residues. CDR1 and CDR2 from the germline V gene are SGHNT and YENEEA. The CDR3 nucleotides are TGTGCCAGCAGCTTAAATAGCGGGAGGTTTGGTGAGCAGTTCTTC. Translating it yields CASSLNSGRFGEQFF.

The chain links TRBV4-3 to TRBJ2-7; the D gene is possibly TRBD1 (6 bases). The ends were cut back, 0 bases at V and 5 bases at J, with 8 bases in the middle. CDR3 length equals 13 residues. Germline CDR1 and CDR2: LGHNA and YSLEER. This CDR3 is CASSQDRGHEQYF. The CDR3 DNA follows: TGCGCCAGCAGCCAAGACAGGGGCCACGAGCAGTACTTC.

The chain carries TRBV7-9 and TRBJ2-7, with D perhaps matching TRBD1 or TRBD2 (5 bases each). Looked up from germline, CDR1 is SEHNR and CDR2 is FQNEAQ (reference sequence). The CDR3 has 14 amino acids. The germline V and J ends were trimmed by 3 bases and 3 bases, with 12 bases remaining between them. The CDR3 here is CASSFVGAVYEQYF. Written as DNA, the CDR3 is TGTGCCAGCAGCTTTGTCGGGGCCGTCTACGAGCAGTACTTC.

CDR3: CAISESGSNQPQHF. CDR3 coding DNA: TGTGCCATCAGTGAGTCAGGCAGCAATCAGCCCCAGCATTTT. This chain uses TRBV10-3 with TRBJ1-5; D is uncertain. Germline V gene lookup returns CDR1 ENHRY and CDR2 SYGVKD. Trimming removed 0 bases at V and 1 base at J, with 4 bases between. This CDR3 region has 14 residues.

The V call is TRBV10-3, the J call TRBJ2-3; D possibly matches TRBD1 or TRBD2 (6 bases each). The CDR3 consists of 15 residues. The ends were cut back, 4 bases at V and 6 bases at J, with 17 bases in the middle. Per germline, CDR1 ENHRY and CDR2 SYGVKD. The CDR3 nucleotides are TGTGCCATCAGTGGGCCCGGAGGGGGGCCGGATACGCAGTATTTT. This codes for CAISGPGGGPDTQYF.

The rearrangement uses TRBV5-1 and TRBJ1-4, with D perhaps TRBD1 (5 bases). CDR1 SGHRS and CDR2 YFSETQ come from the germline V gene. Trimming took 3 bases from V and 3 from J, leaving 12 bases between them. This CDR3 spans 15 amino acids. Written as DNA, the CDR3 is TGCGCCAGCAGCTGGGGGTCCGGGGCTAATGAAAAACTGTTTTTT. Protein: CASSWGSGANEKLFF. The full variable domain, rest sourced from reference TRBV5-1 and TRBJ1-4, is KAGVTQTPRYLIKTRGQQVTLSCSPISGHRSVSWYQQTPGQGLQFLFEYFSETQRNKGNFPGRFSGRQFSNSRSEMNVSTLELGDSALYLCASSWGSGANEKLFFGSGTQLSVL.